This T cell receptor beta chain was observed in a study of CD8 T cells in Susac syndrome. Trimming took 3 bases from V and 3 from J, leaving 9 bases between them. This CDR3 spans 13 amino acids. Looked up from germline, CDR1 is DFQATT and CDR2 is SNEGSKA (reference sequence). This clonotype was detected only once. RNA was extracted with the RNeasy kit, and a quantity of about 0.45 to 1 ug was reverse transcribed using random hexamers. Across 54 Vbeta and 13 Jbeta, TCR beta CDR3 was amplified with immunoSEQ multiplex PCR. TCRdb recomputed calls from the immunoSEQ multiplex PCR reads with MiXCR, one row per CDR3 protein. The data show roughly 200,000 distinct CDR3 sequences, with around 94% seen just once and approximately 0.099% held by the top ten. The T cells that were sequenced for TCR beta were CD8+ and CD4+ cells from blood. In Susac syndrome patients, recently defined diagnostic criteria for definite or probable disease were met.

Sequenced: CD4+ T cells from PBMCs. V is TRBV20-1 and J is TRBJ1-5, with D unresolved. This sequence was found in a human donor with Susac syndrome. The CDR3 sequence: CSARGRTNQPQHF. CDR3 bases: TGCAGTGCTAGGGGTAGAACCAATCAGCCCCAGCATTTT.